This TCR beta chain is from a study of cytotoxic CD8 clonotypes in ibrutinib-treated CLL. Study-level findings and limits: Clonality went higher at ibrutinib response and then dropped back toward baseline at progression.

Investigators sought sequencing depths of between 1 in 200,000 and 1 in 1 million T cells. Only in-frame clones appear in the TCRdb table, and some are missing; sequencing was by immunoSEQ multiplex PCR. In the table there are 90,000 to 100,000 clones, about 72% of which are singletons. This clone was seen a handful of times. What it binds is not known. The source is a human donor with chronic lymphocytic leukemia. Here the sequenced sample was PBMCs, taken after 12 months of ibrutinib treatment.

CDR3 loop: CASSQELAAPYNEQFF. CDR3 nucleotide sequence: TGTGCCAGCAGCCAAGAGCTAGCGGCCCCGTACAATGAGCAGTTCTTC. V gene TRBV4-2 combines with J gene TRBJ2-1, with TRBD2 matching over 7 bases. Germline V gives CDR1 LGHNA, CDR2 YNFKEQ. V shed 0 bases and J 4 bases; nucleotides not matched to a gene: 6. This CDR3 is built from 16 residues.